This passage covers 18 T cell receptor beta chains from one sample sequenced in a study of control samples from healthy donors and cancer patients (dated by TCRdb to 2020 to 2022). Library preparation was by the immunoSEQ multiplex PCR assay. TCRdb limited this immuneACCESS table to in-frame rearrangements with V and J called. A share of clones is missing; checked studies link under half to unresolved V genes, and the rest is unexplained. Counted in this sample were tens of thousands of clones; 80% to 95% of them appeared once. The ten largest clones capture over 1.3% of the sample. The sequenced sample consisted of blood. Receptors were obtained from a woman between 25 and 40 years old in good health.

The genes are TRBV6-6 and TRBJ1-5; 8 bases align to TRBD1. V gave up 2 bases and J gave up 5 bases; unmatched junction bases: 5. This CDR3 has 15 residues. The germline gives CDR1 MNHNY, CDR2 SVGAGI (reference sequence). The CDR3 DNA is TGTGCCAGCAGTTACGGACAGGGAGAACATCAGCCCCAGCATTTT. It translates to CASSYGQGEHQPQHF.

This clone was counted a single time. The chain recombines TRBV6-5 with TRBJ1-6; TRBD1 is a possible D gene (6 bases). Between the trimmed V and J ends, which lost 6 bases and 7 bases, there was a span of 13 bases. The CDR3 consists of 14 residues. Germline CDR1 MNHEY, CDR2 SVGAGI. For the CDR3, the DNA is TGTGCCAGCAGGGGAGGAGGGGGAAATTCACCCCTCCACTTT. Translation: CASRGGGGNSPLHF.

The rearrangement links TRBV19 to TRBJ1-5; 7 positions agree with TRBD1. The V and J ends lost 5 bases and 7 bases, in that order; junction bases with no gene match: 8. The CDR3 has 14 residues. Germline assignment: CDR1 LNHDA and CDR2 SQIVND (reference sequence). This CDR3 reads CASSAGGASQPQHF. As DNA, the CDR3 is TGTGCCAGTAGTGCAGGGGGGGCATCGCAGCCCCAGCATTTT.

This clone occurred once. The rearrangement uses TRBV14 and TRBJ2-1; D is possibly TRBD2 (6 bases). The CDR3 extends over 15 amino acids. From germline, CDR1 is SGHDN and CDR2 FVKESK. Trimming left V 4 bases short and J 2 bases short, with 12 bases between. CDR3 sequence: CASSPTRTTYNEQFF. The CDR3 region has the DNA TGTGCCAGCAGCCCGACTAGAACCACCTACAATGAGCAGTTCTTC.

This chain connects TRBV21-1 to TRBJ1-2. TRBV21-1 is flagged as a pseudogene. This CDR3 comprises 17 residues. The CDR3 sequence: CASSIPPGGETNYGYTF. In DNA form, the CDR3 reads TGTGCCAGCAGCATCCCGCCCGGTGGAGAAACTAACTATGGCTACACCTTC.

The chain uses TRBV19 and TRBJ2-7; 12 nucleotides match TRBD2. V was clipped by 4 bases and J by 0 bases; unmatched bases: 1. Per the germline V gene, CDR1 is LNHDA and CDR2 is SQIVND (reference sequence). The CDR3 is made up of 15 amino acids. Here the CDR3 DNA reads TGTGCCAGTAGTAGGACTAGCGGGATCTCCTACGAGCAGTACTTC. Its translation: CASSRTSGISYEQYF.

The genes are TRBV5-5 and TRBJ1-2; no clear D. The CDR3 extends over 12 amino acids. Germline values: CDR1 SGHKS, CDR2 YYEKEE (reference sequence). With 0 bases removed from V and 7 bases from J, the gap between germline ends came to 7 bases. The CDR3 DNA follows: TGTGCCAGCAGCTTGGGCATCTTTGGCTACACCTTC. This codes for CASSLGIFGYTF.

This rearrangement joins TRBV27 to TRBJ2-7; no reliable D call. Trimming left V 5 bases short and J 6 bases short, with 8 bases between. Per germline, CDR1 MNHEY and CDR2 SMNVEV (reference sequence). The CDR3 is 11 amino acids. The DNA of the CDR3 is TGTGCCAGCAGTCCCTCGGGCGAGCAGTACTTC. Translating gives CASSPSGEQYF.

The V call is TRBV6-5, the J call TRBJ1-1; 10 bases align to TRBD1. The CDR3 contains 15 residues. Trimming took 0 bases from V and 7 from J; bases not matched to a gene: 5. CDR1 and CDR2 from the germline V gene are MNHEY and SVGAGI. The CDR3 region has the DNA TGTGCCAGCAGTTACTCTGGGACAGGGGTGGGTGAAGCTTTCTTT. It encodes CASSYSGTGVGEAFF.

In DNA, the CDR3 is TGTGCCAGCAGCACCCTGACAGGGTTCGACTACAATGAGCAGTTCTTC. It encodes CASSTLTGFDYNEQFF. This rearrangement joins TRBV11-2 to TRBJ2-1; 7 bases are shared with TRBD1. CDR1 and CDR2 (germline): SGHAT, FQNNGV. Unmatched junction bases numbered 10, after V lost 5 bases and J lost 3 bases. This CDR3 has 16 amino acids.

The sample holds a few counts of this clone. The chain combines TRBV7-2 with TRBJ2-3; TRBD2 matches 12 bases. The germline gives CDR1 SGHTA, CDR2 FQGNSA. With V trimmed by 3 bases and J by 4 bases, 5 bases remained unmatched. The CDR3 length is 16 residues. Here the CDR3 reads CASSFRLAGEADTQYF. DNA of the CDR3: TGTGCCAGCAGCTTCCGACTAGCGGGAGAAGCAGATACGCAGTATTTT.

The CDR3 region is CASSIAGGPYEQYF. CDR3 bases: TGTGCCAGTAGTATTGCGGGGGGGCCCTACGAGCAGTACTTC. The chain has TRBV19 and TRBJ2-7; 9 bases map to TRBD2. The CDR3 extends over 14 amino acids. Germline V CDR1 and CDR2: LNHDA, SQIVND (reference sequence). V trimming: 3 bases; J trimming: 2 bases; junction bases outside the gene matches: 2. Full variable domain (outside the CDR3, taken from reference TRBV19 and TRBJ2-7): DGGITQSPKYLFRKEGQNVTLSCEQNLNHDAMYWYRQDPGQGLRLIYYSQIVNDFQKGDIAEGYSVSREKKESFPLTVTSAQKNPTAFYLCASSIAGGPYEQYFGPGTRLTVT.

This chain connects TRBV2 to TRBJ2-2; D is ambiguous. The V gene's germline CDR1 is SNHLY and CDR2 FYNNEI. The CDR3 contains 14 residues. Trimming removed 9 bases at V and 5 bases at J, with 16 bases between. The CDR3 region is CASYTPTRTGELFF. Written as DNA, the CDR3 is TGTGCCAGTTACACTCCGACAAGGACCGGGGAGCTGTTTTTT.

The CDR3 here is CSARDYNEQFF. Written as DNA, the CDR3 is TGCAGTGCTAGAGATTACAATGAGCAGTTCTTC. The rearrangement joins TRBV20-1 to TRBJ2-1; D gene uncertain. Germline V CDR1 and CDR2: DFQATT, SNEGSKA (reference sequence). The ends were cut back, 0 bases at V and 4 bases at J, with 1 base in the middle. The CDR3 is 11 residues long.

V usage is TRBV18 and J usage is TRBJ2-7; TRBD1 matches 8 bases. Germline V gene lookup returns CDR1 KGHSH and CDR2 LQKENI. The J segment lost 2 bases and the V segment lost 2 bases, leaving 5 bases of the junction unmatched. The CDR3 length is 15 residues. The CDR3 reads CASSPVDRAAYEQYF. CDR3 DNA sequence: TGTGCCAGCTCACCAGTGGACAGGGCTGCCTACGAGCAGTACTTC.

The V gene is TRBV2, the J gene TRBJ1-2, with TRBD1 as a possible D gene (6 bases). V lost 6 bases to trimming and J lost 2 bases, with 13 bases between them. CDR1 is SNHLY and CDR2 is FYNNEI in the germline V gene. This CDR3 is built from 14 residues. Written as DNA, the CDR3 is TGTGCCAGCAGCGCCCAAACAGGGAACTATGGCTACACCTTC. As protein: CASSAQTGNYGYTF.

The V call is TRBV5-1, the J call TRBJ1-1, with D uncertain. The CDR3 length is 16 residues. The germline CDR1 and CDR2 sequences are SGHRS and YFSETQ. V was clipped by 4 bases and J by 0 bases, with 16 bases between them. CDR3 bases: TGCGCCAGCAGCCCCAGAAATAGGATCATGAACACTGAAGCTTTCTTT. Translated: CASSPRNRIMNTEAFF.

The J gene is TRBJ1-3, the V gene TRBV5-5, with D unclear. Trimming shortened V by 0 bases and J by 4 bases, and 8 bases separated the two germline ends. The germline V gene encodes CDR1 SGHKS and CDR2 YYEKEE (reference sequence). The CDR3 has 14 residues. CDR3 residues: CASSLVEPGNTIYF. The CDR3 bases are TGTGCCAGCAGCTTGGTGGAGCCAGGAAACACCATATATTTT.